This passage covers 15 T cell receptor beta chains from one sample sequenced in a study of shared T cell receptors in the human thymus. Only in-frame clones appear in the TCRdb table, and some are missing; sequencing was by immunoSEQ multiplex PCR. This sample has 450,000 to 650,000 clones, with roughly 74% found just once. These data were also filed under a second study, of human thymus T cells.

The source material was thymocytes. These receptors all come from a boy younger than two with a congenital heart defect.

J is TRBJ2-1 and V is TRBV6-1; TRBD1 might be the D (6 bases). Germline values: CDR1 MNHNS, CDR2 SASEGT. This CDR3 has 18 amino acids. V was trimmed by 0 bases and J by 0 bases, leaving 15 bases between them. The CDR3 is CASSEAPPGHNSYNEQFF. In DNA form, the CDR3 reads TGTGCCAGCAGTGAAGCCCCCCCGGGACACAACTCCTACAATGAGCAGTTCTTC.

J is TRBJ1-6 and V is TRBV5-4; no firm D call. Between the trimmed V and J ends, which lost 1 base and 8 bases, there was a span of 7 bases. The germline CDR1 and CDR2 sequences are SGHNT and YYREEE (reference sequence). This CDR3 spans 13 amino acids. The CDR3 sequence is CASSLRGHSPLHF. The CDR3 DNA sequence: TGTGCCAGCAGCTTGCGCGGTCATTCACCCCTCCACTTT.

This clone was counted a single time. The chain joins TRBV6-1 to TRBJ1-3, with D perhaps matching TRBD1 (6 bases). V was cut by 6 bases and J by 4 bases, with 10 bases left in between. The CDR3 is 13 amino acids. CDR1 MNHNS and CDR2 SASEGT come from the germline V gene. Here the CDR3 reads CASRTRGGNTIYF. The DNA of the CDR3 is TGTGCCAGCAGGACCAGGGGAGGAAACACCATATATTTT.

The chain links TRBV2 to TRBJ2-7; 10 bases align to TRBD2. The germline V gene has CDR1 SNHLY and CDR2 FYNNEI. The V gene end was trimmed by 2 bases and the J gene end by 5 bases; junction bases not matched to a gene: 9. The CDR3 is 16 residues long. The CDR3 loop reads CASSERTSGYPHEQYF. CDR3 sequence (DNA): TGTGCCAGCAGTGAACGGACTAGCGGATACCCCCACGAGCAGTACTTC.

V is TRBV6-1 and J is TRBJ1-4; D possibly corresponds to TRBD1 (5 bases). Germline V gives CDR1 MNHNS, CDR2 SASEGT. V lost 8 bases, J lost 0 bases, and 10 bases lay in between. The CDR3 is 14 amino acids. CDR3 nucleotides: TGTGCCAGCTCCAGGGTATCAACTAATGAAAAACTGTTTTTT. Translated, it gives CASSRVSTNEKLFF.

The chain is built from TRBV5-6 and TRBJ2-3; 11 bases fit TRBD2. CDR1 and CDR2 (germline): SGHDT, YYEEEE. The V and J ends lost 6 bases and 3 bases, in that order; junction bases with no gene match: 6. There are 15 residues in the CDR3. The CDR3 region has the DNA TGTGCCAGCATCCATAGCGGGAGGGAGACAGATACGCAGTATTTT. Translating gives CASIHSGRETDTQYF.

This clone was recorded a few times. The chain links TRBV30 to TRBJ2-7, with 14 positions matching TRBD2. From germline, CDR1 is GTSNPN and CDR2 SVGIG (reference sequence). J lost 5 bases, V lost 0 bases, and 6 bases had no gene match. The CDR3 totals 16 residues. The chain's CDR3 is CAWSVAGTSGSHEQYF. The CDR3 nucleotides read TGTGCCTGGAGTGTCGCCGGGACTAGCGGGAGCCACGAGCAGTACTTC.

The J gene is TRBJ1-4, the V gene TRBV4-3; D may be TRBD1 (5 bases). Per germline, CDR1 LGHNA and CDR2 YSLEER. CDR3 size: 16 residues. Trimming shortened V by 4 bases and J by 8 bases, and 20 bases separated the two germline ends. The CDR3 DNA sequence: TGCGCCAGCAGCCTCACCTGGGCAGGGAAGGGGGAAAAACTGTTTTTT. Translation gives CASSLTWAGKGEKLFF.

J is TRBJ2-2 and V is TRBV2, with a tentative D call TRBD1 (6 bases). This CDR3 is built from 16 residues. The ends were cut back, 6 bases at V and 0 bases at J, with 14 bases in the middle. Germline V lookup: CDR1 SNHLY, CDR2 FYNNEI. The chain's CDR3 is CASRVLTGANTGELFF. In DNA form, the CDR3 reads TGTGCCAGCAGGGTTTTGACAGGCGCGAACACCGGGGAGCTGTTTTTT.

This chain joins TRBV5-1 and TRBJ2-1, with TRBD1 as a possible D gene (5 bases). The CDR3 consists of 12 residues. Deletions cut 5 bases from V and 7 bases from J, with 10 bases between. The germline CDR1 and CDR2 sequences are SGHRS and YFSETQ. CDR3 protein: CASRAGKNEQFF. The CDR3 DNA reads TGCGCCAGCAGGGCAGGGAAGAATGAGCAGTTCTTC.

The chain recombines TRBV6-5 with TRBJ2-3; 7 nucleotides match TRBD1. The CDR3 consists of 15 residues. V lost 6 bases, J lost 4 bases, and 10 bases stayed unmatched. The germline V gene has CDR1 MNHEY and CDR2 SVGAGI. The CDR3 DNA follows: TGTGCCAGCAGAAGGACAGGCCGAGGGGCAGATACGCAGTATTTT. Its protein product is CASRRTGRGADTQYF.

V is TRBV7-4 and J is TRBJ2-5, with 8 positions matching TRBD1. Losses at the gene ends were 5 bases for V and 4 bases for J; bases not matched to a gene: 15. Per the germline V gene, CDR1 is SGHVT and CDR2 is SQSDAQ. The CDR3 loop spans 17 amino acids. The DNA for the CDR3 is TGTGCCAGCAGCCCTACCGGACAGGGAAGATGGCGAGAGACCCAGTACTTC. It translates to CASSPTGQGRWRETQYF.

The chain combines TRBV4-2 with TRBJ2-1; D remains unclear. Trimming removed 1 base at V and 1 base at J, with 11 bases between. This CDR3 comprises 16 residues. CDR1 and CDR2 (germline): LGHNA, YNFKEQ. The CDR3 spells CASSQGLGLSYNEQFF. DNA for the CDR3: TGTGCCAGCAGCCAAGGCCTGGGCCTATCCTACAATGAGCAGTTCTTC.

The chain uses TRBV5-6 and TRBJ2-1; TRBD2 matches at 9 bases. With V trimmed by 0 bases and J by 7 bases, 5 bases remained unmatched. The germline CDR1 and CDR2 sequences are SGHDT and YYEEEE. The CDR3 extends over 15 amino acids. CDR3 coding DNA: TGTGCCAGCAGCTTGGTGGCGGGAGGGATTAATGAGCAGTTCTTC. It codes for CASSLVAGGINEQFF.

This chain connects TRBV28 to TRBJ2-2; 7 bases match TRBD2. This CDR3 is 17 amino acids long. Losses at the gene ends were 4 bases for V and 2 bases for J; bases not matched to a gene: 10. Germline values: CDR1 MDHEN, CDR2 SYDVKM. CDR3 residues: CASSSQGGRGNTGELFF. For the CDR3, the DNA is TGTGCCAGCAGTTCACAAGGCGGGAGAGGAAACACCGGGGAGCTGTTTTTT.